The TCR beta chain under discussion was sequenced for a study of T cells in Graves' hyperthyroidism and ophthalmopathy. Template material for amplifying TCR beta CDR3 regions consisted of RNA transcripts. The HTBI primer set was used in a first-round RT-PCR of the TCR CDR3. TCRdb redid the calling of the multiplex PCR reads with MiXCR, one entry per CDR3 protein. This table has 500,000 to 650,000 distinct CDR3 sequences, 17% appearing once. Findings and caveats of the study: Blood samples included most of the expanded thyroid clonotypes exceeding 0.001. Ophthalmopathy stood apart from stable hyperthyroidism in a 13 V-J model.

This clonotype appeared many times. Its matching antigen is unknown. The CDR3 spans 13 residues. The ends were cut back, 8 bases at V and 2 bases at J, with 13 bases in the middle. From germline, CDR1 is MDHEN and CDR2 SYDVKM. Ophthalmopathy cases met thresholds of Clinical Activity Score at least 3, NOSPECS grade at least 4 and duration under 3 months. Researchers barred patients who had uncontrolled infection, other autoimmune disease, pregnancy or lactation. The rearrangement uses TRBV28 and TRBJ2-7, with D uncertain. This clonotype was obtained from a woman aged 18 to 35 with Graves' ophthalmopathy. Input material: blood. CDR3 residues: CASLPPGTYEQYF. In DNA form, the CDR3 reads TGTGCCAGCCTTCCTCCAGGTACCTACGAGCAGTACTTC. Full variable domain (outside the CDR3, taken from reference TRBV28 and TRBJ2-7): DVKVTQSSRYLVKRTGEKVFLECVQDMDHENMFWYRQDPGLGLRLIYFSYDVKMKEKGDIPEGYSVSREKKERFSLILESASTNQTSMYLCASLPPGTYEQYFGPGTRLTVT.